This passage covers 19 T cell receptor beta chains from one sample sequenced in a study of T cell responses to AZD1222 COVID-19 vaccine. Sequencing was performed with immunoSEQ multiplex PCR; in TCRdb, only in-frame clones are kept and a portion is missing. The table records about 110,000 clones, approximately 89% of them present only once. The starting material was peripheral blood, obtained on day 0 of MenACWY control vaccination. These receptors all come from an adult in good health.

V and J are TRBV19 and TRBJ1-2; D might be TRBD1 (6 bases). This CDR3 is built from 13 residues. Germline loops: CDR1 LNHDA, CDR2 SQIVND (reference sequence). V lost 7 bases and J 4 bases, leaving 13 bases between the germline ends. DNA for the CDR3: TGTGCCAGTACCCCGGCGGGGGCCTATGGCTACACCTTC. Translated: CASTPAGAYGYTF.

The genes are TRBV5-5 and TRBJ2-6; D is possibly TRBD1 (6 bases). V lost 1 base to trimming and J lost 2 bases, with 7 bases between them. CDR1 and CDR2 from the germline V gene are SGHKS and YYEKEE (reference sequence). The CDR3 sequence is 15 residues long. The CDR3 DNA reads as TGTGCCAGCAGCTTGTGGGGGCCTGGGGCCAACGTCCTGACTTTC. It yields the protein CASSLWGPGANVLTF.

This chain links TRBV3-1 (or the pseudogene TRBV3-2) with TRBJ1-2; perhaps TRBD1 as D (6 bases). Per the germline V gene, CDR1 is LGHDT and CDR2 is YNNKEL (reference sequence). CDR3 length: 17 residues. Trimming took 3 bases from V and 1 from J, leaving 18 bases between them. The CDR3 nucleotides are TGTGCCAGCAGCCACCAGAAAGGGGGAGGGCTTAACTATGGCTACACCTTC. Amino acids: CASSHQKGGGLNYGYTF.

This clone was observed once. This chain joins TRBV11-2 and TRBJ2-5; TRBD1 agrees at 9 bases. V shed 5 bases and J 3 bases; nucleotides not matched to a gene: 13. This CDR3 has 17 amino acids. Looked up from germline, CDR1 is SGHAT and CDR2 is FQNNGV. The CDR3 DNA reads TGTGCCAGCAGCACGCCCAGGACAGGGGCCAGCAAAGAGACCCAGTACTTC. Protein sequence: CASSTPRTGASKETQYF.

The DNA of the CDR3 is TGCGCCAGCAGCCAAAACAGGGGGAGTTATGGCTACACCTTC. It encodes CASSQNRGSYGYTF. J is TRBJ1-2 and V is TRBV4-1; 8 bases are a match to TRBD1. CDR3 length: 14 amino acids. V trimming: 2 bases; J trimming: 5 bases; junction bases outside the gene matches: 4. Germline CDR1 reads MGHRA; CDR2 reads YSYEKL.

This clone turned up a few times. The chain joins TRBV11-3 to TRBJ1-3; no clear D gene. Germline CDR1 SGHNT, CDR2 YENEEA. Between the trimmed V and J ends, which lost 5 bases and 0 bases, there was a span of 14 bases. There are 16 residues in the CDR3. CDR3 region: CASSPPEGYSGNTIYF. In nucleotides, the CDR3 is TGTGCCAGCAGCCCCCCGGAGGGATACTCTGGAAACACCATATATTTT.

CDR3 coding DNA: TGTGCCAGCAGGGGGTGGACTAGCGGGGGCCCGGGGAATGAGCAGTTCTTC. It is translated as CASRGWTSGGPGNEQFF. The rearrangement links TRBV27 to TRBJ2-1, with 13 bases that match TRBD2. V trimming: 6 bases; J trimming: 7 bases; junction bases outside the gene matches: 12. The CDR3 runs 17 residues. Per germline, CDR1 MNHEY and CDR2 SMNVEV (reference sequence).

The rearrangement links TRBV7-2 to TRBJ1-2, with D possibly matching TRBD1 (5 bases). V dropped 4 bases and J dropped 5 bases, with 17 bases sitting between them. The CDR3 extends over 15 amino acids. CDR1 is SGHTA, CDR2 FQGNSA, per germline. CDR3 bases: TGTGCCAGCAGCTGGATCTCGGACAACGTATATGGCTACACCTTC. Its translation is CASSWISDNVYGYTF. Complete variable domain (other parts from reference TRBV7-2 and TRBJ1-2): GAGVSQSPSNKVTEKGKDVELRCDPISGHTALYWYRQSLGQGLEFLIYFQGNSAPDKSGLPSDRFSAERTGGSVSTLTIQRTQQEDSAVYLCASSWISDNVYGYTFGSGTRLTVV.

J is TRBJ2-5 and V is TRBV24-1; D is possibly TRBD1 or TRBD2 (6 bases each). The CDR3 consists of 14 residues. Germline V gene data show CDR1 as KGHDR and CDR2 as SFDVKD. Trimming cost V 11 bases and J 3 bases, with 18 bases left between them. The CDR3 is CAIVRGDTKETQYF. The DNA of the CDR3 is TGTGCCATCGTCCGCGGGGACACTAAAGAGACCCAGTACTTC.

The chain couples TRBV13 to TRBJ1-1; no definite D call. The CDR3 is 12 residues long. Germline V gene data show CDR1 as PRHDT and CDR2 as FYEKMQ (reference sequence). Trimming cost V 2 bases and J 7 bases, with 8 bases left between them. The CDR3 sequence is CASSLQILEAFF. CDR3 DNA: TGTGCCAGCAGCTTACAGATACTTGAAGCTTTCTTT.

The J gene is TRBJ1-5, the V gene TRBV7-9; a weak D match, TRBD1 (5 bases). V lost 3 bases and J 2 bases, leaving 11 bases between the germline ends. The CDR3 is 15 residues long. CDR1 SEHNR and CDR2 FQNEAQ come from the germline V gene (reference sequence). The CDR3 is CASSLGGIGNQPQHF. The CDR3 DNA follows: TGTGCCAGCAGCTTGGGGGGTATCGGCAATCAGCCCCAGCATTTT.

V and J are TRBV5-1 and TRBJ1-6; 8 nucleotides align to TRBD1. The junction had 6 bases not matched to a gene; V was cut back by 4 bases and J by 6 bases. Germline V gives CDR1 SGHRS, CDR2 YFSETQ. The CDR3 loop spans 15 amino acids. CDR3 bases: TGCGCCAGCAGCGATGGACAGGGAGGTAATTCACCCCTCCACTTT. This gives the protein CASSDGQGGNSPLHF.

V and J are TRBV27 and TRBJ2-7; 9 positions agree with TRBD2. Germline CDR1 MNHEY, CDR2 SMNVEV (reference sequence). The V segment lost 6 bases and the J segment 0 bases; nucleotides outside the gene matches: 6. The length of the CDR3 is 15 residues. The CDR3 protein is CASSLSGGRSYEQYF. The CDR3 nucleotides are TGTGCCAGCAGCCTGAGCGGGGGGCGCTCCTACGAGCAGTACTTC.

V usage is TRBV7-9 and J usage is TRBJ2-5; 8 bases map to TRBD2. Trimming at V came to 2 bases and at J to 1 base, leaving 3 bases not matched to a gene. This CDR3 is built from 15 residues. Germline assignment: CDR1 SEHNR and CDR2 FQNEAQ (reference sequence). In DNA form, the CDR3 reads TGTGCCAGCAGCTTATCCGGGGGGGCCCAAGAGACCCAGTACTTC. Translated: CASSLSGGAQETQYF.

This clone is a singleton in its sample. The rearrangement uses TRBV6-2 or TRBV6-3 and TRBJ2-7, with TRBD2 matching over 7 bases. The V and J ends lost 0 bases and 7 bases, in that order; junction bases with no gene match: 3. The CDR3 is 13 amino acids. Germline CDR1 MNHEY, CDR2 SVGEGT. The CDR3 region is CASSYSPGREQYF. The CDR3 DNA reads as TGTGCCAGCAGTTACTCCCCCGGGAGGGAGCAGTACTTC.

This clone has only a few counts. This sequence joins TRBV10-1 and TRBJ1-1; TRBD1 agrees at 9 bases. J lost 3 bases, V lost 5 bases, and 7 bases had no gene match. The CDR3 totals 15 residues. Germline V gene sequence: CDR1 WNHNN, CDR2 SYGVQD (reference sequence). CDR3 amino acids: CASSPGQGTYTEAFF. In DNA, the CDR3 is TGCGCCAGCAGTCCTGGACAGGGGACGTACACTGAAGCTTTCTTT.

The J gene is TRBJ2-7, the V gene TRBV4-3; D call uncertain. The CDR3 sequence is 16 residues long. V dropped 7 bases and J dropped 1 base, with 20 bases sitting between them. Germline V gives CDR1 LGHNA, CDR2 YSLEER. This CDR3 reads CASTIPYRWCSYEQYF. CDR3 bases: TGCGCCAGCACCATCCCATATAGGTGGTGTTCCTACGAGCAGTACTTC.

V usage is TRBV3-1 (or the pseudogene TRBV3-2) and J usage is TRBJ1-5, with 9 bases fitting TRBD1. The CDR3 length is 15 residues. The trim removed 1 base at V and 2 bases at J, leaving 0 bases unmatched. The germline V gene encodes CDR1 LGHDT and CDR2 YNNKEL (reference sequence). CDR3 bases: TGTGCCAGCAGCCAAGGGACAGGGGGCAATCAGCCCCAGCATTTT. This encodes CASSQGTGGNQPQHF.

This chain joins TRBV2 and TRBJ2-6; TRBD1 matches 7 bases. The CDR3 runs 17 residues. V lost 6 bases, J lost 2 bases, and 10 bases stayed unmatched. Germline CDR1 is SNHLY and CDR2 is FYNNEI. The DNA for the CDR3 is TGTGCCAGCAGCCTAATACAGGGGAATCCTGGGGCCAACGTCCTGACTTTC. Translating it yields CASSLIQGNPGANVLTF.